Below, one TCR beta chain is given with its context. Its specificity is not known. Assay: immunoSEQ multiplex PCR; the TCRdb copy retains only in-frame clones and omits some. The data show about 110,000 clones, 88% seen once. The data are from a study of T cell responses to AZD1222 COVID-19 vaccine. Study-wide results and limits: Reportedly, nearly half the spike-specific TCRs target unmutated variant regions.

This clonotype originated in an adult in good health. The sequences come from peripheral blood, collected on day 0 of AZD1222 vaccination.

CDR3 in amino acids: CASSIRTGLGDTEAFF. Here the CDR3 DNA reads TGTGCCAGTAGTATTCGGACAGGCCTCGGGGACACTGAAGCTTTCTTT. The genes are TRBV19 and TRBJ1-1; 7 bases match TRBD1. The V and J ends lost 3 bases and 3 bases, in that order; junction bases with no gene match: 10. CDR1 and CDR2 from the germline V gene are LNHDA and SQIVND (reference sequence). This CDR3 is 16 amino acids long.